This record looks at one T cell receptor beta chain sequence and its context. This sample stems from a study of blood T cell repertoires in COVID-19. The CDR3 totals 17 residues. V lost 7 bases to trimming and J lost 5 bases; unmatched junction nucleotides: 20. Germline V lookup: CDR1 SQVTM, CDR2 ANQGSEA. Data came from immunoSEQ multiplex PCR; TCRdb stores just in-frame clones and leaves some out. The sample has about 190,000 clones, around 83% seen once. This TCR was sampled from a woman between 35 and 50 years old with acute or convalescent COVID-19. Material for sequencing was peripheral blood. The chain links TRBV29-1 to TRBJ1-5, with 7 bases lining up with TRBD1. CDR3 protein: CSGGAPGQRKTDQPQHF. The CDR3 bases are TGCAGCGGGGGGGCTCCGGGACAGAGAAAAACCGATCAGCCCCAGCATTTT.